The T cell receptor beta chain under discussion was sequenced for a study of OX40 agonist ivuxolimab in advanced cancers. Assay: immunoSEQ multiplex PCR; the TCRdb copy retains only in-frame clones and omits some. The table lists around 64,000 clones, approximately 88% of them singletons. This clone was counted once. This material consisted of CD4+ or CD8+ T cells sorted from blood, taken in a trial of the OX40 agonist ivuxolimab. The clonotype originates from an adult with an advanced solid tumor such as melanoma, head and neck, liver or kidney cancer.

The CDR3 is CASRLQGSGNTIYF. CDR3 DNA: TGTGCCAGCAGATTACAGGGCTCTGGAAACACCATATATTTT. The J gene is TRBJ1-3, the V gene TRBV7-9, with a tentative D call TRBD1 (6 bases). This CDR3 is 14 amino acids long. Trimming removed 6 bases from V and 0 bases from J, with 9 bases in between. Germline lookup yields CDR1 SEHNR and CDR2 FQNEAQ (reference sequence).